Described below is a single T cell receptor (beta chain) sequence and its context. This sample is part of a study of shared T cell receptors in the human thymus. Assay used: immunoSEQ multiplex PCR; TCRdb lists only in-frame clones, some missing. The sample contains roughly 710,000 clones, roughly 85% of which appear only once. CDR3 length: 13 residues. Germline trimming cut 7 bases from V and 8 bases from J; bases unmatched to any gene: 9. CDR1 and CDR2 from the germline V gene are MNHEY and SMNVEV (reference sequence). These data were likewise used in another study, on human thymus T cells. Turning to that study: Usage of V and J genes appeared biased in thymic and blood repertoires.

This sequence joins TRBV27 and TRBJ1-1; the match to TRBD1 covers 8 bases. This TCR derives from a girl in the first two years of life with a congenital heart defect. The material sequenced was thymocytes. CDR3 nucleotides: TGTGCCAGCATGGACAGGGAAAACAAAGAAGCTTTCTTT. It yields the protein CASMDRENKEAFF.